This T cell receptor beta chain was documented in a study of Tregs in tolerant kidney transplant recipients. Points from the study as a whole: Antigen-driven expansion was suggested because donor-specific Tregs expanded more than all Tregs in tolerant patients. Biological reproducibility was not directly addressed, but technical replication error appeared minimal.

Mixed chimerism was transient after nonmyeloablative marrow transplants from related graft donors. Unstimulated Tregs (CD4+CD25+CD127-) and CD4+CD25- non-Tregs were sorted from PBMCs. Method: immunoSEQ multiplex PCR; TCRdb's copy keeps in-frame clones and lacks some. In total, the table holds 15,000 or so clones. In regard to this clone: Its antigen remains unknown. The read stops 3 residues short of the end of the CDR3; the missing end is completed from the germline J gene.

With 0 bases clipped from V and 0 bases from J, the junction kept 6 bases outside the gene matches. This CDR3 is built from 17 residues. From germline, CDR1 is ENHRY and CDR2 SYGVKD. The receptor was derived from a human patient who received a combined kidney and bone marrow transplant. The graft donor may have contributed some T cells. The sample consisted of CD4+ T cells from blood (PBMCs), taken 12 months after the transplant. V is TRBV10-3 and J is TRBJ2-7; TRBD2 aligns across 9 bases. The covered CDR3 bases are TGTGCCATCAGTGAGTCATTAGCGGGGGCGAGCTCCTACGAG. Translation gives CAISESLAGASSYE. The entire CDR3 is CAISESLAGASSYEQYF.